The sequence of this T cell receptor beta chain was determined in a study of T cell changes during pregnancy in multiple sclerosis. CDR1 SGHNT and CDR2 YYREEE come from the germline V gene (reference sequence). The CDR3 loop spans 16 amino acids. Trimming stripped 2 bases from V and 2 bases from J, with 11 bases between. This clone was seen once. Generated by immunoSEQ multiplex PCR, the TCRdb table keeps only in-frame clones and is missing some. The repertoire holds 45,000 to 60,000 clones, with 80% to 95% as singletons. The material was CD4+ T cells from peripheral blood mononuclear cells, obtained in the third trimester of pregnancy. The sequence was obtained from a female donor with multiple sclerosis, enrolled in a pregnancy study. V usage is TRBV5-4 and J usage is TRBJ1-6, with D unclear. The CDR3 region is CASSFGSAPYNSPLHF. Here the CDR3 DNA reads TGTGCCAGCAGCTTCGGGAGCGCACCCTATAATTCACCCCTCCACTTT.